This T cell receptor (beta chain) was retrieved from a study of cytomegalovirus exposure and HLA in healthy donors. There are 13 residues in the CDR3. The germline V gene encodes CDR1 SEHNR and CDR2 FQNEAQ (reference sequence). Study outcomes and limitations: There were some 150 TCR beta chains listed as cytomegalovirus-associated. An analysis was carried out later, and it reportedly showed fewer N-insertions in an Asian-associated ancestry cluster than the approximately 700-donor mean. In a later analysis, several top co-occurrence clusters appeared linked to parvovirus B19, influenza, CMV and Epstein-Barr virus.

The PCR ran on 60 Vbeta and 13 Jbeta primers. Profiled with immunoSEQ multiplex PCR; TCRdb holds only in-frame clones, not every one. The data hold some 130,000 clones, with 77% observed a single time. Comment on this clone: Its antigen is as yet unknown.

The clonotype comes from a male donor in good health and CMV-seropositive. The sample was PBMCs. The chain joins TRBV7-9 to TRBJ2-7, with a weak D call TRBD2 (6 bases). The CDR3 here is CAITGDATYEQYF. In DNA form, the CDR3 reads TGTGCAATTACGGGGGACGCAACCTACGAGCAGTACTTC.